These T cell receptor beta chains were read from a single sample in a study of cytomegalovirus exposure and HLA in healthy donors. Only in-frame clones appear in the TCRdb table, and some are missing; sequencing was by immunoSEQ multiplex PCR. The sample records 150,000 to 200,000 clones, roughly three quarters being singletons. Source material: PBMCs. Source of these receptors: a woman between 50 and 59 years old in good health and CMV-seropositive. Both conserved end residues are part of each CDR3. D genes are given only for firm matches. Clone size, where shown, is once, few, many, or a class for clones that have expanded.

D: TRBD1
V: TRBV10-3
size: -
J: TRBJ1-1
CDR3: CAITKRQGSTEAFF
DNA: TGTGCCATCACTAAAAGACAGGGGAGTACTGAAGCTTTCTTT

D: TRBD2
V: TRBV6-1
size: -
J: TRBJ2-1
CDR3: CASTSMGGRSDEQFF
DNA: TGTGCCAGCACCTCCATGGGGGGGAGGAGCGATGAGCAGTTCTTC

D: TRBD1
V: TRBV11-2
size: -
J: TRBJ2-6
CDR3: CASSRRTGSSGANVLTF
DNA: TGTGCCAGCAGCCGTCGGACAGGTAGCTCTGGGGCCAACGTCCTGACTTTC

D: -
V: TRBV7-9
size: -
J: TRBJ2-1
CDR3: CASSLRDNPNGQFF
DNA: TGTGCCAGCAGCTTACGCGATAACCCCAATGGGCAGTTCTTC

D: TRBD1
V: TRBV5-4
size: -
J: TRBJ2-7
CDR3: CASSLSRDRGYEQYF
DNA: TGTGCCAGCAGCCTTTCCCGGGACAGGGGGTACGAGCAGTACTTC

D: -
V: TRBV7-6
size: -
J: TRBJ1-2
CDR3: CASSLTVRGTHGYTF
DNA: TGTGCCAGCAGCTTAACGGTCCGCGGGACCCATGGCTACACCTTC

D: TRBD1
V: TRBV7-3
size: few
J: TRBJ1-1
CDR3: CASSSTGGNTEAFF
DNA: TGTGCCAGCAGCTCCACAGGGGGAAACACTGAAGCTTTCTTT

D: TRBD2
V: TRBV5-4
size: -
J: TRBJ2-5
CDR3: CASSLARGGGETQYF
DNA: TGTGCCAGCAGCTTGGCCCGGGGGGGCGGAGAGACCCAGTACTTC

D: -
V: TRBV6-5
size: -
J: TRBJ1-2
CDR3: CASSPPDSSNYGYTF
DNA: TGTGCCAGCAGTCCTCCGGACAGCTCTAACTATGGCTACACCTTC

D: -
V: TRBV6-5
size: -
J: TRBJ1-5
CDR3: CASSYAVNQPQHF
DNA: TGTGCCAGCAGTTACGCAGTAAATCAGCCCCAGCATTTT

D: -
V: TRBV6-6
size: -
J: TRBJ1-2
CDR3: CASSSRDNYGYTF
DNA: TGTGCCAGCAGTTCGCGGGATAACTATGGCTACACCTTC

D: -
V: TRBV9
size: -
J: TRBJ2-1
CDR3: CASSASPRGGINNEQFF
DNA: TGTGCCAGCAGCGCATCTCCGAGGGGGGGCATTAACAATGAGCAGTTCTTC

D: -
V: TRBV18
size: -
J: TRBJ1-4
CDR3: CASSPITAASNEKLFF
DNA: TGTGCCAGCTCACCAATCACAGCAGCCTCTAATGAAAAACTGTTTTTT

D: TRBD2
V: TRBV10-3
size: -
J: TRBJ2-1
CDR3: CAISATSGGWGNEQFF
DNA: TGTGCCATCAGTGCCACTAGCGGGGGGTGGGGCAATGAGCAGTTCTTC

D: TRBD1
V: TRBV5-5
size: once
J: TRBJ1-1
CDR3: CASSLVQGAWMNTEAFF
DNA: TGTGCCAGCAGCTTGGTACAGGGGGCGTGGATGAACACTGAAGCTTTCTTT

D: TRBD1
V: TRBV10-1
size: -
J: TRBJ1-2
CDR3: CALIFRDRDRPGHGYTF
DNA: TGCGCCTTAATCTTTAGGGACAGGGATCGTCCGGGTCATGGCTACACCTTC

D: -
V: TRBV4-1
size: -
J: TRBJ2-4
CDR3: CASSQARGRDRNIQYF
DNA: TGCGCCAGCAGCCAAGCCCGGGGTCGAGATAGGAACATTCAGTACTTC

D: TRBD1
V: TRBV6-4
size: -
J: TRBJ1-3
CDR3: CASSFSGTGTGNTIYF
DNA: TGTGCCAGCAGTTTCTCCGGGACAGGGACTGGAAACACCATATATTTT

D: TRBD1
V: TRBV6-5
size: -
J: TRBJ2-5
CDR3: CASSRPTGIETQYF
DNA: TGTGCCAGCAGCCGCCCGACAGGGATCGAGACCCAGTACTTC

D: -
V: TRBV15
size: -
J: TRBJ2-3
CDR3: CATSRGGTDTQYF
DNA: TGTGCCACCAGCAGAGGAGGCACAGATACGCAGTATTTT

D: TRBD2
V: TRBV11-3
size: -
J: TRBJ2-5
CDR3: CASSSRSSGGLGETQYF
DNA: TGTGCCAGCAGCTCTAGATCTAGCGGGGGTCTGGGGGAGACCCAGTACTTC

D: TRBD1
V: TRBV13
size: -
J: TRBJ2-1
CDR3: CASSLALDRLYNEQFF
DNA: TGTGCCAGCAGCTTAGCCCTGGACAGGCTTTACAATGAGCAGTTCTTC

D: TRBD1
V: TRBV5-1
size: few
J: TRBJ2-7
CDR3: CASSLEYGRGPEQYF
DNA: TGCGCCAGCAGCTTGGAGTACGGCAGGGGGCCTGAGCAGTACTTC

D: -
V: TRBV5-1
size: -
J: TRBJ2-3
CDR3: CASSLDRGTDTQYF
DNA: TGCGCCAGCAGCTTGGACAGGGGCACAGATACGCAGTATTTT

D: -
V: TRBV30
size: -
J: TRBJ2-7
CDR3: CAFMRAYEQYF
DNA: TGTGCCTTCATGAGGGCCTACGAGCAGTACTTC

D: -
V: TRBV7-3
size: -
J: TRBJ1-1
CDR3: CASSLDGGMNTEAFF
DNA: TGTGCCAGCAGCCTCGACGGGGGGATGAACACTGAAGCTTTCTTT

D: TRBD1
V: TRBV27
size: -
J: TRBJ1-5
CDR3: CASSLKYPGQGPQPQHF
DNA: TGTGCCAGCAGCCTAAAATACCCGGGACAGGGTCCCCAGCCCCAGCATTTT

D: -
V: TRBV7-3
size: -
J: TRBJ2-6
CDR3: CASSLRGAGANVLTF
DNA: TGTGCCAGCAGCCTCAGGGGGGCCGGGGCCAACGTCCTGACTTTC

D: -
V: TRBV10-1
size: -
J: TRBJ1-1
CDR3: CASSESESNTEAFF
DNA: TGCGCCAGCAGTGAGTCGGAGTCGAACACTGAAGCTTTCTTT

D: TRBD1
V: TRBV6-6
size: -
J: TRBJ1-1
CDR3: CASSDGDRGPTEAFF
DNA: TGTGCCAGCAGTGACGGGGACAGAGGTCCCACTGAAGCTTTCTTT

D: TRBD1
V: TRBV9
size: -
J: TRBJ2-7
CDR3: CASSVLGTAYYEQYF
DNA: TGTGCCAGCAGCGTATTGGGGACAGCGTACTACGAGCAGTACTTC

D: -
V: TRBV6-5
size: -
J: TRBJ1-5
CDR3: CASTSAVGNQPQHF
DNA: TGTGCCAGCACGAGCGCGGTGGGCAATCAGCCCCAGCATTTT

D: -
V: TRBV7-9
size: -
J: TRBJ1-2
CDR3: CSSSPGQFSDYTF
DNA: TGTTCCAGCAGCCCCGGACAGTTCAGCGACTACACCTTC

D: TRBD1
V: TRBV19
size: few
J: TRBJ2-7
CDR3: CASSMYRGVSHEQYF
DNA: TGTGCCAGTAGTATGTACAGGGGTGTATCCCACGAGCAGTACTTC

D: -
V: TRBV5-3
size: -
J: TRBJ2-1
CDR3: CARSRGKSSYNEQFF
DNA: TGTGCCAGAAGCAGAGGGAAGAGCTCCTACAATGAGCAGTTCTTC

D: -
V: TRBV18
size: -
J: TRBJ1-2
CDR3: CASSPTTGQANYGYTF
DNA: TGTGCCAGCTCACCAACGACAGGTCAAGCTAACTATGGCTACACCTTC

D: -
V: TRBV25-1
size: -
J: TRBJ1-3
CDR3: CASSGSTRSSGNTIYF
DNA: TGTGCCAGCAGTGGATCAACTAGGAGCTCTGGAAACACCATATATTTT

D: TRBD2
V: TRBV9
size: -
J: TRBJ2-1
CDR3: CASNLAGDHNEQFF
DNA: TGTGCCAGCAACCTAGCGGGGGACCACAATGAGCAGTTCTTC

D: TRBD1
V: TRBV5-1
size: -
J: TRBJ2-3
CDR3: CASSSRDRATDTQYF
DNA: TGCGCCAGCAGCTCTCGGGACAGGGCCACAGATACGCAGTATTTT

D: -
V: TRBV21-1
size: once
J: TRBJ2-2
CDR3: CASSKGGGRAGELFF
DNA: TGTGCCAGCAGCAAAGGAGGGGGGAGGGCCGGGGAGCTGTTTTTT